This TCR beta chain was captured in a study of T cells expressing NK-cell markers. Overall study findings and caveats: Topping the CD3+CD56-NKG2C+ fraction as well were these clonotypes, in a few donors.

TCRdb processed the 5' RACE reads again and assigns one entry to each CDR3 protein, with no DNA. Its listing shows 440,000 or so distinct CDR3 sequences. Concerning this clonotype itself: The antigen remains undetermined.

The germline V gene encodes CDR1 SGHVS and CDR2 FQNEAQ. CDR3 size: 16 residues. The sequenced material came from blood T cells: a sorted CD56 or NKG2C T cell subset, CD4+ or CD8+ T cells, or bulk PBMC T cells (not recorded which). The sequence was collected from a woman between 18 and 69 years old in good health. The chain is built from TRBV7-8 and TRBJ1-1. CDR3 amino acids: CASSLARGGIGLEAFF.